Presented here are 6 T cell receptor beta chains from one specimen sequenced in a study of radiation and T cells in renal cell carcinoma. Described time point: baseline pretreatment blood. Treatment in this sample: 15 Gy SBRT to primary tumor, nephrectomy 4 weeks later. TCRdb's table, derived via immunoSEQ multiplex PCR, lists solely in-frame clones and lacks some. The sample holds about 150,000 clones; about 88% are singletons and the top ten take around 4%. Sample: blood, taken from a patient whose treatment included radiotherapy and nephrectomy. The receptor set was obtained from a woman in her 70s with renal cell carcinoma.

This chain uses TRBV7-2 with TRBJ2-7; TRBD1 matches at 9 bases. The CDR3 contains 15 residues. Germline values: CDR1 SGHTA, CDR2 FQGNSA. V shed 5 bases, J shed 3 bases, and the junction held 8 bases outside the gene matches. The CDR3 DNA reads TGTGCCAGCAGCGTAAAACAGGGGGCGCTCTACGAGCAGTACTTC. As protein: CASSVKQGALYEQYF.

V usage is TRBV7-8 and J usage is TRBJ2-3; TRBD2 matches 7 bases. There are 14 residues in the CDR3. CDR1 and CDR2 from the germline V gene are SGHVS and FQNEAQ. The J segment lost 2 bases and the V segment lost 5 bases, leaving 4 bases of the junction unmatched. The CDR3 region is CASSGRVDTDTQYF. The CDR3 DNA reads TGTGCCAGCAGCGGGAGGGTGGACACAGATACGCAGTATTTT. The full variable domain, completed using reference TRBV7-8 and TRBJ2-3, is GAGVSQSPRYKVAKRGQDVALRCDPISGHVSLFWYQQALGQGPEFLTYFQNEAQLDKSGLPSDRFFAERPEGSVSTLKIQRTQQEDSAVYLCASSGRVDTDTQYFGPGTRLTVL.

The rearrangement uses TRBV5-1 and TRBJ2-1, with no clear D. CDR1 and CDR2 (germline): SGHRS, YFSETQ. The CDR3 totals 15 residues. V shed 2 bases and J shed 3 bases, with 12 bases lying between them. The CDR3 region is CASSFRTAFYNEQFF. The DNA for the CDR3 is TGCGCCAGCAGCTTTAGGACCGCCTTCTACAATGAGCAGTTCTTC.

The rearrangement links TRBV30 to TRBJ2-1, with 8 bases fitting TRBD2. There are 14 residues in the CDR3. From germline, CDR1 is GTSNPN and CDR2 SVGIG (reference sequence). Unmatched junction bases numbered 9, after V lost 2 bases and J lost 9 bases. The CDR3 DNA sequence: TGTGCCTGGAGTTCAACTAGCGGAGTGATTGAGCAGTTCTTC. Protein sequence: CAWSSTSGVIEQFF.

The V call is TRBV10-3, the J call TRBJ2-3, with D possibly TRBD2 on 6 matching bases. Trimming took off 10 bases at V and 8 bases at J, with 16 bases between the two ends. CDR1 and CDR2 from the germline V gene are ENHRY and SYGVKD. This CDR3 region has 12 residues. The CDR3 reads CATARRGSTQYF. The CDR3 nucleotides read TGTGCCACCGCCAGGAGGGGCTCTACGCAGTATTTT.

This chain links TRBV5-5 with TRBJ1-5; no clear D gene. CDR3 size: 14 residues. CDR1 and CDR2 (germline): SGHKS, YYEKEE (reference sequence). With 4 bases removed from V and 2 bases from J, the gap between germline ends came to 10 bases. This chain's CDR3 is CASSHEGGNQPQHF. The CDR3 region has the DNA TGTGCCAGCAGCCATGAGGGAGGCAATCAGCCCCAGCATTTT.